This entry lists 3 T cell receptor beta chains sequenced from one sample in a study of cytomegalovirus exposure and HLA in healthy donors (TCRdb year 2017). The library was obtained by the immunoSEQ multiplex PCR assay. The multiplex PCR relied on a mix of 60 forward primers for TCR Vbeta segments and 13 reverse primers for TCR Jbeta segments. TCRdb took over this immuneACCESS table, retaining in-frame rearrangements with V and J assigned. Such tables are incomplete; in checked studies, under half of the missing clones stem from an unresolved V gene, and the remainder is unexplained. This sample is represented by more than 150,000 clones; 87% of them were singletons. The top ten clones comprise approximately 0.23% of the sample. The sequenced material came from PBMCs. These receptors were taken from a girl under two years old in good health and CMV-seronegative.

CDR3 in amino acids: CASSLLAGVLNEQFF. The CDR3 nucleotides read TGTGCCAGCAGCTTACTAGCGGGAGTATTGAATGAGCAGTTCTTC. The V and J genes are TRBV7-3 and TRBJ2-1, with 10 nucleotides matching TRBD2. From germline, CDR1 is SGHTA and CDR2 FQGTGA. This CDR3 has 15 residues. After removal of 2 bases from V and 7 bases from J, the junction contained 5 bases not matched to a gene. Full variable domain (remainder filled in from reference TRBV7-3 and TRBJ2-1): GAGVSQTPSNKVTEKGKYVELRCDPISGHTALYWYRQSLGQGPEFLIYFQGTGAADDSGLPNDRFFAVRPEGSVSTLKIQRTERGDSAVYLCASSLLAGVLNEQFFGPGTRLTVL.

The chain has TRBV5-4 and TRBJ2-5; weak D call: TRBD2 (6 bases). The CDR3 is made up of 12 amino acids. Germline V gives CDR1 SGHNT, CDR2 YYREEE (reference sequence). Trimming took 4 bases from V and 5 from J, leaving 9 bases between them. CDR3 nucleotide sequence: TGTGCCAGCAGCAGAAGCGGGGAGACCCAGTACTTC. This gives the protein CASSRSGETQYF. The full variable domain, rest sourced from reference TRBV5-4 and TRBJ2-5, is ETGVTQSPTHLIKTRGQQVTLRCSSQSGHNTVSWYQQALGQGPQFIFQYYREEENGRGNFPPRFSGLQFPNYSSELNVNALELDDSALYLCASSRSGETQYFGPGTRLLVL.

The chain joins TRBV5-4 to TRBJ1-2; a possible D gene is TRBD1 (5 bases). The germline V gene has CDR1 SGHNT and CDR2 YYREEE (reference sequence). The CDR3 totals 14 residues. The V gene lost 0 bases and the J gene lost 6 bases, with 12 bases spanning the gap. CDR3 amino acids: CASSLARGANGYTF. Written as DNA, the CDR3 is TGTGCCAGCAGCTTGGCTAGGGGCGCGAATGGCTACACCTTC.